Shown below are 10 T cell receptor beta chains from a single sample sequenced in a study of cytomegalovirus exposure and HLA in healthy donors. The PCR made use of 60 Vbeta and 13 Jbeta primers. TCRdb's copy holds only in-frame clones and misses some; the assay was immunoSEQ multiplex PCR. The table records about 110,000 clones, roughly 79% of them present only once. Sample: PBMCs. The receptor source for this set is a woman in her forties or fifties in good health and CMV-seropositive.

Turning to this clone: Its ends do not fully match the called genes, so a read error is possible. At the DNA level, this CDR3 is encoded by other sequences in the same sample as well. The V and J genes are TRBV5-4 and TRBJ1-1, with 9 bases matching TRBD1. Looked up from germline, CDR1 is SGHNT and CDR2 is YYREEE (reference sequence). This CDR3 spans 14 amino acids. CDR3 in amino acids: CASSRTGAGTEAFF. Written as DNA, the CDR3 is TGTGCCAGCAGCCGGACAGGGGCGGGCACTGAGGCTTTCTTT. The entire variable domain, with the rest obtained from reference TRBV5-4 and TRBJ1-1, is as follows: ETGVTQSPTHLIKTRGQQVTLRCSSQSGHNTVSWYQQALGQGPQFIFQYYREEENGRGNFPPRFSGLQFPNYSSELNVNALELDDSALYLCASSRTGAGTEAFFGQGTRLTVV.

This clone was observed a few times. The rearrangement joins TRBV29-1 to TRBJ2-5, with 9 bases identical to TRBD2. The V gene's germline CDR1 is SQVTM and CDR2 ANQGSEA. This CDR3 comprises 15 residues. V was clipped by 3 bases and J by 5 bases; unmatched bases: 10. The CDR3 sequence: CSVEPAGGFGETQYF. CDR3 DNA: TGCAGCGTTGAGCCAGCGGGGGGTTTTGGGGAGACCCAGTACTTC.

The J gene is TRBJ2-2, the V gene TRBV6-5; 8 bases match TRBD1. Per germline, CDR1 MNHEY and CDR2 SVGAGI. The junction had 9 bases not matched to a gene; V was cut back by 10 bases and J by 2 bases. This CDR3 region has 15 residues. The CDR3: CATHKDRENTGELFF. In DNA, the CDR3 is TGTGCCACCCACAAGGACAGGGAAAACACCGGGGAGCTGTTTTTT.

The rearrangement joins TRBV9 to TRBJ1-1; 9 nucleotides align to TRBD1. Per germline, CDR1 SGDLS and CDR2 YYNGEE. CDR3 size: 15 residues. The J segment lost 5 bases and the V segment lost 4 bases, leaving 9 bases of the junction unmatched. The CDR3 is CASSSGTGKETEAFF. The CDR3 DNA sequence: TGTGCCAGCAGCTCCGGGACAGGGAAGGAGACTGAAGCTTTCTTT.

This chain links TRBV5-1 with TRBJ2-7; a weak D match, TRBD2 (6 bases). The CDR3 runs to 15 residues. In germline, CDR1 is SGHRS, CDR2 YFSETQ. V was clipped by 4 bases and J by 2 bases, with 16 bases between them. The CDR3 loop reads CASSPALASTYEQYF. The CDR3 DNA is TGCGCCAGCAGCCCGGCCCTAGCGTCTACCTACGAGCAGTACTTC.

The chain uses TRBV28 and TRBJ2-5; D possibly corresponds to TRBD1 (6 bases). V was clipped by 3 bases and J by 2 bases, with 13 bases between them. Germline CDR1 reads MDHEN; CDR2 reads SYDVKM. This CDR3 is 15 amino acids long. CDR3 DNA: TGTGCCAGCAGTTTTCCCTCTACAGGGCAAGAGACCCAGTACTTC. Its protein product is CASSFPSTGQETQYF.

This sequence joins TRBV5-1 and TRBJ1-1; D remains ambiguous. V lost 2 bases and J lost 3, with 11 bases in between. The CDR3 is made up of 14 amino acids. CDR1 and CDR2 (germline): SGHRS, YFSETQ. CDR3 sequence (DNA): TGCGCCAGCAGCTTCGGTTCCGGGGACACTGAAGCTTTCTTT. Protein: CASSFGSGDTEAFF.

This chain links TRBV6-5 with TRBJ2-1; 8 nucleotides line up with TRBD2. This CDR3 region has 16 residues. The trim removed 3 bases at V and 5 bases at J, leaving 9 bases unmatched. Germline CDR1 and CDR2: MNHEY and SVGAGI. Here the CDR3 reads CASSYYRGGPDNEQFF. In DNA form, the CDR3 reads TGTGCCAGCAGTTATTATCGGGGGGGGCCGGACAATGAGCAGTTCTTC.

The CDR3 sequence is CASSSGQGQSTDTQYF. As DNA, the CDR3 is TGTGCCAGCAGCTCCGGACAGGGGCAGAGCACAGATACGCAGTATTTT. The chain couples TRBV7-6 to TRBJ2-3, with TRBD1 identical over 9 bases. Germline values: CDR1 SGHVS, CDR2 FNYEAQ. V trimming: 4 bases; J trimming: 0 bases; junction bases outside the gene matches: 5. The length of the CDR3 is 16 residues.

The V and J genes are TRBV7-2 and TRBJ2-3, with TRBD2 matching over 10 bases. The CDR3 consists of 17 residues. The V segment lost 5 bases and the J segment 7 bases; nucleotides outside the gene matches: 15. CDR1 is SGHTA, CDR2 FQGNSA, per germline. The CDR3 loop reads CASSLRTSGLKGHTQYF. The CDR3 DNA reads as TGTGCCAGCAGCCTCCGGACTAGCGGACTCAAGGGGCATACGCAGTATTTT.